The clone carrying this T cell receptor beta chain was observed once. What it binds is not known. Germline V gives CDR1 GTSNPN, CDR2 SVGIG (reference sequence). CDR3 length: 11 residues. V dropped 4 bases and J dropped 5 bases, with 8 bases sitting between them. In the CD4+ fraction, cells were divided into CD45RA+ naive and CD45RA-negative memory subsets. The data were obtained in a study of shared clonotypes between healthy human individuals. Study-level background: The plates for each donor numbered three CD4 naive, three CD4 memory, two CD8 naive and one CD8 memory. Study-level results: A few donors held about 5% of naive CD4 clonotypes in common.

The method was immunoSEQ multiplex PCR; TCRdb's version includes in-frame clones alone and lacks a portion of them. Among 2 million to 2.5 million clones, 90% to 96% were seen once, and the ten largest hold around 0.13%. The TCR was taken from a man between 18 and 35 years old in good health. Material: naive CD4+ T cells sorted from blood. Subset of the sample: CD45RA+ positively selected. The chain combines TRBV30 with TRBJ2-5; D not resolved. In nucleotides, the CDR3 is TGTGCCTGGACCAACGGGGAGACCCAGTACTTC. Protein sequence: CAWTNGETQYF.